The clone carrying this T cell receptor beta chain appeared a few times. Its antigen is not identified. The data originate from a study of post-analysis software for immune sequencing data. Overall study context: Recorded disease courses covered relapsing-remitting, secondary progressive and progressive-relapsing multiple sclerosis. Some patients had no subtype annotation. Findings of the study overall: People with multiple sclerosis had a significantly lower normalized Chao1 diversity than controls did. In patients, about five TRBV segments were more frequent than in controls, with TRBV5-6, TRBV5-1 and TRBV20-1 among them.

CDR3 length equals 16 residues. The authors incorporated unique molecular identifiers into the TCR beta cDNA libraries. T cells numbering about 0.9 to 11 million yielded approximately 500,000 cDNA molecules. TCRdb reprocessed the PCR reads with MiXCR, giving one entry per CDR3 protein. The sample records 700,000 to 800,000 distinct CDR3 sequences, about 32% being singletons. The sample consisted of blood. The clonotype comes from a girl between 5 and 17 years old with multiple sclerosis. The chain links TRBV21-1 to TRBJ2-1. TRBV21-1 is described as a pseudogene. The CDR3 nucleotides are TGTGCCAGCAGCAAAGCCAGACGGCGCACCTACAATGAGCAGTTCTTT. Protein: CASSKARRRTYNEQFF.